These T cell receptor beta chains were read from a single sample in a study of regulatory T cells in long-lasting Graves disease. One entry per CDR3 protein, called by TCRdb with MiXCR from the multiplex PCR reads. This repertoire shows a few hundred thousand distinct CDR3 sequences, approximately 23% found once; its top ten account for about an eighth. Specimen: peripheral blood mononuclear cells (PBMCs), collected when the disease was refractory, from a patient treated with antithyroid drugs. Receptor source: a female donor with Graves disease. CDR3s include the opening cysteine and the closing phenylalanine or tryptophan. Each record gives: CDR3 protein, CDR3 DNA, D gene, J gene, V gene, clone size. A D gene is named only where the DNA matches it firmly. Some rows mark clone size as missing; the rest say once, few, many or name a class of expanded clone.

CASNPGGQGSYEQYF,TGTGCCAGCAACCCTGGAGGACAGGGTTCCTACGAGCAGTACTTC,TRBD1,TRBJ2-7,TRBV6-1,many
CSASSGGGGEQYF,TGCAGTGCTAGTTCAGGGGGCGGTGGCGAGCAGTACTTC,TRBD1,TRBJ2-7,TRBV20-1,few
CSARTLSRSYNEQFF,TGCAGTGCTAGGACCTTAAGCAGGTCCTACAATGAGCAGTTCTTC,.,TRBJ2-1,TRBV20-1,once
CASSPGANWGQPQHF,TGTGCCAGCTCACCAGGGGCAAACTGGGGTCAGCCCCAGCATTTT,.,TRBJ1-5,TRBV18,few
CSARDTYGGLQETQYF,TGCAGTGCTAGAGATACCTACGGGGGGCTACAAGAGACCCAGTACTTC,.,TRBJ2-5,TRBV20-1,few
CSAREQGGQPQHF,TGCAGTGCCCGGGAACAGGGGGGTCAGCCCCAGCATTTT,TRBD1,TRBJ1-5,TRBV20-1,.
CASSQDQAGYTF,TGTGCCAGCAGCCAAGATCAGGCTGGCTACACCTTC,.,TRBJ1-2,TRBV3-1,many
CASSRGHLDPNYGYTF,TGTGCCAGCAGCAGGGGGCATCTTGACCCTAACTATGGCTACACCTTC,TRBD1,TRBJ1-2,TRBV6-2/TRBV6-3,.
CASSYEGTRATEAFF,TGTGCCAGCAGCTACGAGGGCACTAGAGCCACTGAAGCTTTCTTT,.,TRBJ1-1,TRBV7-3,.
CASSPLLSTDTQYF,TGTGCCAGCAGCCCACTACTTAGCACAGATACGCAGTATTTT,.,TRBJ2-3,TRBV28,.
CASSARGTAANTGELFF,TGTGCCAGCAGCGCCCGGGGGACAGCCGCGAACACCGGGGAGCTGTTTTTT,.,TRBJ2-2,TRBV9,.
CASSVAGLGGSYEQYF,TGTGCCAGCAGCGTAGCGGGACTGGGGGGCTCCTACGAGCAGTACTTC,.,TRBJ2-7,TRBV9,few
CASSLGLNSYEQYF,TGCGCCAGCAGCCTAGGACTGAACTCCTACGAGCAGTACTTC,.,TRBJ2-7,TRBV4-3,.
CASSPPAGYEQYF,TGTGCCAGCTCACCACCGGCGGGCTACGAGCAGTACTTC,.,TRBJ2-7,TRBV18,few
CASSFSTSGTYEQYF,TGTGCCAGCAGCTTTAGTACTAGCGGCACCTACGAGCAGTACTTC,TRBD2,TRBJ2-7,TRBV11-2,many
CAIKSDRTNYEQYF,TGTGCCATCAAATCCGACAGGACCAACTACGAGCAGTACTTC,.,TRBJ2-7,TRBV10-3,.
CAVTPSGANVLTF,TGTGCTGTAACCCCCTCTGGGGCCAACGTCCTGACTTTC,.,TRBJ2-6,TRBV13,once
CSTQGYTGELFF,TGCAGTACTCAGGGCTACACCGGGGAGCTGTTTTTT,.,TRBJ2-2,TRBV29-1,.
CSARVLAGGPGWNEQFF,TGCAGTGCTAGAGTTTTAGCGGGGGGGCCTGGATGGAATGAGCAGTTCTTC,TRBD2,TRBJ2-1,TRBV20-1,.
CASSPLAGGNTGELFF,TGTGCCAGCAGTCCACTAGCGGGGGGGAACACCGGGGAGCTGTTTTTT,TRBD2,TRBJ2-2,TRBV2,.
CASSLETGTALTTEAFF,TGTGCCAGCAGTTTAGAAACCGGGACCGCACTCACCACTGAAGCTTTCTTT,.,TRBJ1-1,TRBV28,many
CASSIGMSSGNTIYF,TGTGCCAGTAGTATTGGAATGTCATCTGGAAACACCATATATTTT,.,TRBJ1-3,TRBV19,few
CASSLTYTDTQYF,TGTGCCAGCAGCTTAACATACACAGATACGCAGTATTTT,.,TRBJ2-3,TRBV7-3,.
CASSFRDRTEQYF,TGTGCCAGCAGTTTCCGGGACAGGACCGAGCAGTACTTC,TRBD1,TRBJ2-7,TRBV27,many
CSARDRDGNTIYF,TGCAGTGCTAGAGACAGGGATGGAAACACCATATATTTT,.,TRBJ1-3,TRBV20-1,few
CASSLGQAHETQYF,TGTGCCAGCAGTTTAGGACAGGCTCACGAGACCCAGTACTTC,.,TRBJ2-5,TRBV12-3/TRBV12-4,.
CASSQDGDSSVFGYTF,TGCGCCAGCAGCCAAGATGGGGACAGCTCAGTTTTTGGCTACACCTTC,TRBD1,TRBJ1-2,TRBV2,.
CASSAQGEGYTF,TGTGCCAGCAGCGCCCAGGGCGAAGGCTACACCTTC,.,TRBJ1-2,TRBV14,.
CASSKGEEQYF,TGTGCCAGTAGTAAAGGGGAAGAGCAGTACTTC,.,TRBJ2-7,TRBV19,few
CASSLVRDRENTGELFF,TGTGCCAGCAGCTTAGTCCGAGACAGGGAGAACACCGGGGAGCTGTTTTTT,TRBD1,TRBJ2-2,TRBV7-8,few
CASSRGQGIFGSPLHF,TGTGCCAGCAGTCGGGGACAGGGAATTTTTGGATCACCCCTCCACTTT,TRBD1,TRBJ1-6,TRBV6-1,many
CASSASRDSSYEQYF,TGCGCCAGCAGCGCCTCCAGGGACTCCTCCTACGAGCAGTACTTC,.,TRBJ2-7,TRBV5-1,.
CASSRERNNQPQHF,TGTGCCAGCAGTCGCGAGAGGAACAATCAGCCCCAGCATTTT,.,TRBJ1-5,TRBV28,many
CASFDWPGLNTGELFF,TGTGCCAGCTTTGACTGGCCAGGGCTTAACACCGGGGAGCTGTTTTTT,.,TRBJ2-2,TRBV6-2/TRBV6-3,.
CASTPGGPQLGTEAFF,TGTGCCAGCACCCCAGGGGGGCCCCAATTGGGCACTGAAGCTTTCTTT,TRBD1,TRBJ1-1,TRBV3-1,few
CASSLGLRANQPQHF,TGCGCCAGCAGCTTGGGCCTAAGGGCCAATCAGCCCCAGCATTTT,.,TRBJ1-5,TRBV5-1,few
CASSYSSRGIAKNIQYF,TGTGCCAGCAGTTACTCGAGCCGGGGAATAGCCAAAAACATTCAGTACTTC,.,TRBJ2-4,TRBV6-2/TRBV6-3,.
CASSGGDQPQHF,TGTGCCAGCAGCGGAGGGGATCAGCCCCAGCATTTT,.,TRBJ1-5,TRBV6-1,many
CASSPLGGGVTDTQYF,TGTGCCAGCAGCCCCCTCGGGGGGGGCGTCACAGATACGCAGTATTTT,TRBD2,TRBJ2-3,TRBV7-2,few
CASSQERQLAGGSWEQYF,TGCGCCAGCAGCCAGGAACGACAACTAGCGGGAGGATCGTGGGAGCAGTACTTC,TRBD2,TRBJ2-7,TRBV4-1,few
CASNQGGQGAHGYTF,TGTGCCAGTAATCAAGGGGGACAGGGGGCGCATGGCTACACCTTC,TRBD1,TRBJ1-2,TRBV19,many
CASSAVTDTQYF,TGTGCCAGCAGCGCCGTCACAGATACGCAGTATTTT,.,TRBJ2-3,TRBV7-2,.
CASSVGTGTKQFF,TGTGCCAGCAGCGTTGGGACCGGGACAAAGCAGTTCTTC,.,TRBJ2-1,TRBV7-2,.
CASSPRDSAGYTF,TGTGCCAGCAGTCCCAGGGACAGCGCTGGCTACACCTTC,TRBD1,TRBJ1-2,TRBV6-1,many
CSVPDRGRGGYTF,TGCAGCGTACCCGACAGGGGGCGAGGGGGCTACACCTTC,TRBD1,TRBJ1-2,TRBV29-1,.
CASSLGRLFARETQYF,TGTGCCAGCAGTTTAGGAAGGTTGTTTGCGAGGGAGACCCAGTACTTC,.,TRBJ2-5,TRBV12-3/TRBV12-4,.
CASSLKVYEQYF,TGTGCCAGCAGCTTAAAGGTCTACGAGCAGTACTTC,.,TRBJ2-7,TRBV7-2,many
CSANPTGVEGSPLHF,TGCAGTGCAAACCCGACAGGGGTGGAGGGTTCACCCCTCCACTTT,TRBD1,TRBJ1-6,TRBV20-1,few
CAAAGADKNIQYF,TGTGCCGCGGCGGGGGCGGACAAAAACATTCAGTACTTC,.,TRBJ2-4,TRBV10-3,.
CASSPSGGPGELFF,TGTGCCAGCAGCCCCTCGGGGGGCCCCGGGGAGCTGTTTTTT,.,TRBJ2-2,TRBV7-3,few
CASSLVAGNSYEQYF,TGTGCCAGCAGCTTGGTGGCAGGGAACTCCTACGAGCAGTACTTC,.,TRBJ2-7,TRBV5-5,many
CASSFTSSYNSPLHF,TGTGCCAGCAGTTTTACCAGCTCCTATAATTCACCCCTCCACTTT,.,TRBJ1-6,TRBV2,many
CASSSWSGGYEQYF,TGTGCCAGCAGTAGTTGGAGCGGGGGTTACGAGCAGTACTTC,TRBD2,TRBJ2-7,TRBV28,many
CASADSYEQYF,TGTGCCAGCGCCGACTCCTACGAGCAGTACTTC,.,TRBJ2-7,TRBV28,many
CASRTGAGYTF,TGTGCCAGCCGGACAGGGGCGGGCTACACCTTC,TRBD1,TRBJ1-2,TRBV28,once
CASSLRGSTNHEQYF,TGTGCCAGCAGCTTAAGGGGCAGTACTAACCACGAGCAGTACTTC,.,TRBJ2-7,TRBV7-2,many
CANKPTGAGQPQHF,TGTGCCAACAAACCCACAGGGGCGGGTCAGCCCCAGCATTTT,TRBD1,TRBJ1-5,TRBV28,many